What follows is one T cell receptor beta chain and its context. Antigen: not known. These data are taken from a study of OX40 agonist ivuxolimab in advanced cancers. Study background: The dose-escalation group included hepatocellular carcinoma, melanoma, renal cell carcinoma and head and neck cancer. The mean age was 60 years, ranging from about 20 to 90, with 65% to 90% of participants male.

TCRdb's copy holds only in-frame clones and misses some; the assay was immunoSEQ multiplex PCR. The sample has about 32,000 clones, 84% seen once; the top ten hold about 20%. General observations from the study: Researchers did not determine the expanded peripheral T cells' antigen specificity.

The CDR3 contains 15 residues. Deletions cut 4 bases from V and 0 bases from J, with 12 bases between. Per the germline V gene, CDR1 is SGHRS and CDR2 is YFSETQ. The gene calls are TRBV5-1 and TRBJ2-3; possibly TRBD1 or TRBD2 for D (5 bases each). The clonotype was recovered from an adult with an advanced solid tumor such as melanoma, head and neck, liver or kidney cancer. This specimen consisted of CD4+ or CD8+ T cells sorted from blood, obtained in a trial of the OX40 agonist ivuxolimab. Written as DNA, the CDR3 is TGCGCCAGCAGCGGCCGGGACGCAAGCACAGATACGCAGTATTTT. Protein product: CASSGRDASTDTQYF.